Shown below are 19 T cell receptor beta chains from a single sample sequenced in a study of T cell changes during pregnancy in multiple sclerosis. The data were produced by immunoSEQ multiplex PCR, yet TCRdb's version contains in-frame clones alone and is incomplete. The repertoire has over 50,000 clones, 93% of them found once; the top ten carry around 1.9%. This material consisted of peripheral blood, taken in the second trimester of pregnancy. These receptors originate from a female donor with multiple sclerosis, enrolled in a pregnancy study.

This clone was picked up a small number of times. V is TRBV19 and J is TRBJ1-2; D is possibly TRBD1 (5 bases). From germline, CDR1 is LNHDA and CDR2 SQIVND (reference sequence). CDR3 length: 13 residues. Trimming took off 6 bases at V and 6 bases at J, with 14 bases between the two ends. For the CDR3, the DNA is TGTGCCAGTAGCCGGCAGGGTGGGGATGGCTACACCTTC. This sequence encodes CASSRQGGDGYTF.

There are a few counts of this clone. This sequence joins TRBV9 and TRBJ2-2, with 8 bases identical to TRBD2. V lost 4 bases to trimming and J lost 8 bases; unmatched junction nucleotides: 10. The CDR3 covers 15 residues. Germline assignment: CDR1 SGDLS and CDR2 YYNGEE. In nucleotides, the CDR3 is TGTGCCAGCAGCCGGGGGGGGGAGTCTTCTGGGGAGCTGTTTTTT. Protein: CASSRGGESSGELFF.

By proportion, this clone is medium-sized (0.01 to 0.1%). The chain employs TRBV20-1 and TRBJ1-2; D uncertain. Trimming pared 3 bases from V and 6 bases from J, leaving 8 bases between. Germline CDR1 DFQATT, CDR2 SNEGSKA (reference sequence). The CDR3 has 11 residues. The CDR3 DNA sequence: TGCAGTGCTAGTGCGGGGAATGGCTACACCTTC. As protein: CSASAGNGYTF.

The chain links TRBV6-1 to TRBJ2-6, with D possibly being TRBD2 (6 bases). The germline gives CDR1 MNHNS, CDR2 SASEGT. V was clipped by 6 bases and J by 4 bases, with 13 bases between them. The CDR3 is 15 amino acids. CDR3 in amino acids: CASRMGGSGANVLTF. CDR3 nucleotide sequence: TGTGCCAGCAGGATGGGGGGATCCGGGGCCAACGTCCTGACTTTC.

The V call is TRBV6-5, the J call TRBJ1-2; D call uncertain. Germline assignment: CDR1 MNHEY and CDR2 SVGAGI. Trimming took off 2 bases at V and 0 bases at J, with 4 bases between the two ends. The CDR3 extends over 13 amino acids. The CDR3 sequence: CASSYTSNYGYTF. The CDR3 DNA reads as TGTGCCAGCAGTTACACTTCTAACTATGGCTACACCTTC.

This clone was counted a single time. The chain joins TRBV11-2 to TRBJ2-3; 14 bases agree with TRBD2. This CDR3 is 15 amino acids long. Germline V gene data show CDR1 as SGHAT and CDR2 as FQNNGV. V was pared by 5 bases and J by 6 bases, with 4 bases of the junction left unmatched. The DNA for the CDR3 is TGTGCCAGCAGCCCCCGGACTAGCGGGAGGGATACGCAGTATTTT. Protein: CASSPRTSGRDTQYF.

The chain uses TRBV18 and TRBJ2-5; D unclear. The CDR3 runs to 13 residues. The germline gives CDR1 KGHSH, CDR2 LQKENI. Trimming left V 6 bases short and J 4 bases short, with 12 bases between. The CDR3 reads CASSRNNGETQYF. DNA for the CDR3: TGTGCCAGCTCGCGCAATAATGGAGAGACCCAGTACTTC. The full variable domain, its missing parts supplied by reference TRBV18 and TRBJ2-5, is NAGVMQNPRHLVRRRGQEARLRCSPMKGHSHVYWYRQLPEEGLKFMVYLQKENIIDESGMPKERFSAEFPKEGPSILRIQQVVRGDSAAYFCASSRNNGETQYFGPGTRLLVL.

The gene calls are TRBV29-1 and TRBJ2-7, with 9 nucleotides matching TRBD1. Germline values: CDR1 SQVTM, CDR2 ANQGSEA. J was trimmed by 5 bases and V by 5 bases; bases with no gene match: 4. CDR3 length equals 12 residues. CDR3 amino acids: CSVRTGVNEQYF. The CDR3 coding sequence is TGCAGCGTTAGGACAGGGGTCAACGAGCAGTACTTC.

The rearrangement links TRBV5-1 to TRBJ2-1; 14 bases map to TRBD2. CDR1 SGHRS and CDR2 YFSETQ come from the germline V gene. V shed 3 bases, J shed 8 bases, and the junction held 7 bases outside the gene matches. The CDR3 has 16 residues. The CDR3 protein is CASSSGGLAGVDEQFF. As DNA, the CDR3 is TGCGCCAGCAGCTCGGGGGGACTAGCGGGAGTCGATGAGCAGTTCTTC.

The chain joins TRBV9 to TRBJ1-2; 8 nucleotides line up with TRBD1. In germline, CDR1 is SGDLS, CDR2 YYNGEE. The V gene end was trimmed by 4 bases and the J gene end by 8 bases; junction bases not matched to a gene: 10. The CDR3 contains 14 residues. The CDR3 DNA sequence: TGTGCCAGCAGCATCTTGGCAGGGGGCGTCGGCTACACCTTC. This codes for CASSILAGGVGYTF.

The DNA for the CDR3 is TGCGCCAGCAGCTTGGGTCGGGACAGCTACGAGCAGTACTTC. This sequence encodes CASSLGRDSYEQYF. The chain uses TRBV5-1 and TRBJ2-7, with 7 nucleotides matching TRBD1. V trimming: 0 bases; J trimming: 3 bases; junction bases outside the gene matches: 3. CDR3 length: 14 residues. CDR1 and CDR2 from the germline V gene are SGHRS and YFSETQ.

The J gene is TRBJ2-7, the V gene TRBV13; 9 nucleotides match TRBD1. V was pared by 5 bases and J by 3 bases, with 5 bases of the junction left unmatched. The length of the CDR3 is 14 residues. The germline V gene encodes CDR1 PRHDT and CDR2 FYEKMQ (reference sequence). The CDR3: CASSPQGAIYEQYF. DNA of the CDR3: TGTGCCAGCAGCCCACAGGGGGCGATCTACGAGCAGTACTTC.

The chain employs TRBV7-6 and TRBJ2-7, with 7 bases lining up with TRBD1. The CDR3 has 16 amino acids. J was trimmed by 2 bases and V by 5 bases; bases with no gene match: 12. From germline, CDR1 is SGHVS and CDR2 FNYEAQ. CDR3 protein: CASSASGTDNTYEQYF. Here the CDR3 DNA reads TGTGCCAGCAGCGCATCCGGGACAGACAACACCTACGAGCAGTACTTC.

The J gene is TRBJ2-5, the V gene TRBV4-2; 10 nucleotides align to TRBD2. Germline V gene data show CDR1 as LGHNA and CDR2 as YNFKEQ. The CDR3 runs 16 residues. V trimming: 1 base; J trimming: 4 bases; junction bases outside the gene matches: 6. The DNA for the CDR3 is TGTGCCAGCAGCCAAGTTGGGAGCGGGAGGGTAGAGACCCAGTACTTC. Its translation is CASSQVGSGRVETQYF.

This chain uses TRBV7-9 with TRBJ1-4; TRBD1 is a possible D gene (5 bases). The CDR3 runs to 13 residues. CDR1 SEHNR and CDR2 FQNEAQ come from the germline V gene (reference sequence). The V end lost 1 base, the J end lost 8 bases, and 8 bases lay between the germline ends. CDR3 bases: TGTGCCAGCAGCTTAGGATCAGGGGAAAAACTGTTTTTT. It specifies CASSLGSGEKLFF.

The V call is TRBV19, the J call TRBJ2-7; D may be TRBD1 (5 bases). The V end lost 4 bases, the J end lost 6 bases, and 13 bases lay between the germline ends. The CDR3 sequence is 13 residues long. Germline values: CDR1 LNHDA, CDR2 SQIVND (reference sequence). CDR3 coding DNA: TGTGCCAGTAGTACAGCAGGGTTTCCCGAGCAGTACTTC. It is translated as CASSTAGFPEQYF. Looking up the rest from reference TRBV19 and TRBJ2-7 gives the full variable domain: DGGITQSPKYLFRKEGQNVTLSCEQNLNHDAMYWYRQDPGQGLRLIYYSQIVNDFQKGDIAEGYSVSREKKESFPLTVTSAQKNPTAFYLCASSTAGFPEQYFGPGTRLTVT.

This clone was counted once. V usage is TRBV2 and J usage is TRBJ2-1; no clear D. V was cut by 4 bases and J by 9 bases, with 10 bases left in between. The CDR3 consists of 12 residues. Germline V gene lookup returns CDR1 SNHLY and CDR2 FYNNEI. The CDR3 region has the DNA TGTGCCAGCAGTGGACTGACGGTTGAGCAGTTCTTC. Encoded protein: CASSGLTVEQFF.

The chain has TRBV7-2 and TRBJ2-3, with TRBD2 matching 14 bases. This CDR3 comprises 19 residues. Germline values: CDR1 SGHTA, CDR2 FQGNSA. J was trimmed by 3 bases and V by 3 bases; bases with no gene match: 11. The CDR3 nucleotides are TGTGCCAGCAGCTTTAAGACTAGCGGGAGGGCCAGTAGAACAGATACGCAGTATTTT. Protein sequence: CASSFKTSGRASRTDTQYF.

The genes are TRBV5-6 and TRBJ2-2, with TRBD1 identical over 8 bases. The CDR3 spans 13 residues. CDR1 and CDR2 (germline): SGHDT, YYEEEE. V gave up 4 bases and J gave up 7 bases; unmatched junction bases: 3. CDR3 in DNA: TGTGCCAGCAGCAAAACAGGGGGCGGGGAGCTGTTTTTT. As protein: CASSKTGGGELFF.